This TCR beta chain was sequenced for a study of CXCR3 chemokines and chemotherapy response in bladder cancer. Each CDR3 protein is one row after TCRdb ran MiXCR on the PCR reads. The sample has approximately 13,000 distinct CDR3 sequences; over 10% are singletons. With V trimmed by 5 bases and J by 6 bases, 10 bases remained unmatched. The CDR3 runs to 16 residues. Germline CDR1 SEHNR, CDR2 FQNEAQ (reference sequence). This clonotype came up many times. The J gene is TRBJ1-2, the V gene TRBV7-9; TRBD1 matches 12 bases. This sample was taken from a patient whose treatment included neoadjuvant chemotherapy. The origin of this receptor is a human donor with bladder cancer that did not respond to neoadjuvant chemotherapy. The CDR3 DNA sequence: TGTGCCAGCAGCGTACAGAACCGGGACAGGGGGCATGGCTACACCTTC. Protein sequence: CASSVQNRDRGHGYTF.